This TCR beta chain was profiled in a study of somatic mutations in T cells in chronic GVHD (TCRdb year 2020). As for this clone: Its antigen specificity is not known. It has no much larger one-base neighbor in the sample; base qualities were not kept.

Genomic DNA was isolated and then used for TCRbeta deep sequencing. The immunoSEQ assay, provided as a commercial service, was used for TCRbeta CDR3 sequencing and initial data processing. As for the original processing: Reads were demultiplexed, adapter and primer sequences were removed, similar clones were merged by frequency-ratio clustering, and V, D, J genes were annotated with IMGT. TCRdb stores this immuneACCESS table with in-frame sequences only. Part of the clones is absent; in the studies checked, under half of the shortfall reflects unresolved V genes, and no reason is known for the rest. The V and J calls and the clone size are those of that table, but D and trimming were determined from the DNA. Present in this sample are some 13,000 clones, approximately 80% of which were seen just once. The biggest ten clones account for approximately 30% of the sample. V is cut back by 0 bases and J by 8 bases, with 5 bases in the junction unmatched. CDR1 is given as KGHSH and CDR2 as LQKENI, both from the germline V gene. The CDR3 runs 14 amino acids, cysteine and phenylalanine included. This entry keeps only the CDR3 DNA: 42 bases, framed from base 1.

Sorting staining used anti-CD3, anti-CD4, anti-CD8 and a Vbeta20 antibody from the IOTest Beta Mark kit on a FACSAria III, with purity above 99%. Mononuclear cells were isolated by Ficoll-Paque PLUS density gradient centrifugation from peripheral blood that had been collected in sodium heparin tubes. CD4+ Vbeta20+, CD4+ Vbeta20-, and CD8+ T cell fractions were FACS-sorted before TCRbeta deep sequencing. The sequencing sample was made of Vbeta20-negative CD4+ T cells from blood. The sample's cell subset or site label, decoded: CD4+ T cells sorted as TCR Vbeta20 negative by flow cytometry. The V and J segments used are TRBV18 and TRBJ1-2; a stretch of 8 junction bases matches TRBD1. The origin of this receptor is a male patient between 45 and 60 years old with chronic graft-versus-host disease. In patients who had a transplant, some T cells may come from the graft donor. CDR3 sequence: CASSPPATGEGYTF. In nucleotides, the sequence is TGTGCCAGCTCACCACCGGCGACAGGGGAAGGCTACACCTTC.